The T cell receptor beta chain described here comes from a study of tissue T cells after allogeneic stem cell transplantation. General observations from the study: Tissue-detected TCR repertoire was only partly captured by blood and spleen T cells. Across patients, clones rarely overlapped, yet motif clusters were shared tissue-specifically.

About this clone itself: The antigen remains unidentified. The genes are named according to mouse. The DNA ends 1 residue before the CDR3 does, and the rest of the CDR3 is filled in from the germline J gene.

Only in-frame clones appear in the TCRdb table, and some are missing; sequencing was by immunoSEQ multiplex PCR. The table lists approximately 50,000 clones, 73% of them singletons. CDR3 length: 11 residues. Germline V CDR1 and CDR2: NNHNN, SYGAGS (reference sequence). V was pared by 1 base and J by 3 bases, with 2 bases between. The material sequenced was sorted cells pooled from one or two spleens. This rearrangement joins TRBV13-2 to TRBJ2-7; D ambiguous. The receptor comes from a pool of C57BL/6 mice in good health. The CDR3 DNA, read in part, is TGTGCCAGCGGTGATCACTATGAACAGTAC. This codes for CASGDHYEQY. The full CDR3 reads CASGDHYEQYF.